A single count supports the clone carrying this T cell receptor beta chain. Its antigen is currently unknown. The source of the sample is a study of cytotoxic CD8 clonotypes in ibrutinib-treated CLL. The wider study: Response material was collected after a median approximately 11 months of treatment, range 6 to 36. General study points: The clonality rise at ibrutinib response reflected private clonotype expansion.

V lost 4 bases and J lost 3; bases outside the gene matches: 6. The CDR3 runs 15 residues. Germline CDR1 and CDR2: MNHNS and SASEGT. Libraries were prepared by immunoSEQ multiplex PCR; TCRdb keeps only in-frame clonotypes and omits some of them. The sample lists about 74,000 clones, 80% occurring once. Here the sequenced sample was PBMCs, taken at disease progression, from a patient treated with ibrutinib. The TCR was taken from a human donor with chronic lymphocytic leukemia. This rearrangement joins TRBV6-1 to TRBJ2-7, with 10 bases matching TRBD2. In DNA form, the CDR3 reads TGTGCCAGCAGTGTGACTAGCGGGTCATACTACGAGCAGTACTTC. As protein: CASSVTSGSYYEQYF.